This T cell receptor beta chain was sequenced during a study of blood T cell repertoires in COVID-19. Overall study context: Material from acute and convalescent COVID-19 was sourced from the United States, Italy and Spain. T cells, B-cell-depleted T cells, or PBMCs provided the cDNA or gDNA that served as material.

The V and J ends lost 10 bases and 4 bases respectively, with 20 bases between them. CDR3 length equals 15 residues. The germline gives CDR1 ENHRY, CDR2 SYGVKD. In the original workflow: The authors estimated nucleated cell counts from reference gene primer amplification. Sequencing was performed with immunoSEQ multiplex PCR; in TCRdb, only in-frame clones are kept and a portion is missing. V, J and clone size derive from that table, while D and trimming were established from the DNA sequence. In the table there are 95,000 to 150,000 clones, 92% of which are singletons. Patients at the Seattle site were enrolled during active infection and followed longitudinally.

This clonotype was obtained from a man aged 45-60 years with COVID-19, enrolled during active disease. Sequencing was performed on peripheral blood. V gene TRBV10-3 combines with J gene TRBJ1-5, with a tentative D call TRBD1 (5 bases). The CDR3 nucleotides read TGTGCCACGGTCGGGGAGGCCGGGGGGAATCAGCCCCAGCATTTT. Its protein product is CATVGEAGGNQPQHF.